This T cell receptor (beta chain) was sequenced for a study of cytomegalovirus exposure and HLA in healthy donors. Germline V gene data show CDR1 as SNHLY and CDR2 as FYNNEI. The CDR3 consists of 15 residues. Between the trimmed V and J ends, which lost 7 bases and 0 bases, there was a span of 13 bases. Some clones are missing from TCRdb's copy, which holds only in-frame ones; the method was immunoSEQ multiplex PCR. The sample shows over 110,000 clones, about 87% of them seen only once. Specimen: PBMCs. The J gene is TRBJ2-1, the V gene TRBV2, with D perhaps matching TRBD1 (5 bases). The clonotype was recovered from a man aged 18 to 35 in good health and CMV-seropositive. The CDR3 DNA follows: TGTGCCAGCAACAGGAGCCCTGCCTCCTACAATGAGCAGTTCTTC. Translated, it gives CASNRSPASYNEQFF.